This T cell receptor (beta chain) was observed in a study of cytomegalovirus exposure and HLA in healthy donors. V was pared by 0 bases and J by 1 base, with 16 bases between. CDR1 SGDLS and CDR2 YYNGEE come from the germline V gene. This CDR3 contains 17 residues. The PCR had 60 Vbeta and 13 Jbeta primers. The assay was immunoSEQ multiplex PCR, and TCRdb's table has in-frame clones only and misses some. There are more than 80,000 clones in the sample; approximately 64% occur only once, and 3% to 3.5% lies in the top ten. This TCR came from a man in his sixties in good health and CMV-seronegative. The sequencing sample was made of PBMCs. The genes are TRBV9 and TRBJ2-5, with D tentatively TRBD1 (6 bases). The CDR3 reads CASSVAGRGGSQETQYF. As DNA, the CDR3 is TGTGCCAGCAGCGTAGCGGGCAGGGGTGGGTCCCAAGAGACCCAGTACTTC.